This TCR beta chain was sequenced in a study of molecular identifiers for immune sequencing clone quantification. Study conclusions and caveats: For effector cells, clones above 20 RNA copies held over 99% of molecules; for naive cells, under 1%.

This clonotype was seen more than once but under ten times. Its antigen is as yet unknown. Germline values: CDR1 MNHEY, CDR2 SMNVEV (reference sequence). This CDR3 has 11 residues. The V and J ends lost 5 bases and 8 bases respectively, with 7 bases between them. RNA fractions of 10%, 30% or 50% and about 18,000 to 1,100,000 sorted cells were the source of naive CD8 libraries. Naive CD8 T cells were sorted, and the gate applied was CD8+CD4-CCR7+CD45RA+. Previously described methods with listed TCR primers produced the bulk TCR libraries. Each CDR3 protein gets one entry after TCRdb re-called the PCR reads with MiXCR. The sample contains about 510,000 distinct CDR3 sequences, around 23% of which appear only once.

The V gene is TRBV27, the J gene TRBJ2-1; D ambiguous. This receptor was taken from a human donor in good health. Some libraries in this study had Jurkat cell RNA spiked in. The specimen sequenced was naive CD8+ T cells from blood, with Jurkat cell RNA spiked in. Stated subset: FACS-sorted CD8+CD4-CCR7+CD45RA+ naive T cells. DNA for the CDR3: TGTGCCAGCAGTGCGTATCATGAGCAGTTCTTC. Translating gives CASSAYHEQFF.